The 10 T cell receptor beta chains reported below all come from one sample, sequenced in a study of T-cell reconstitution after alpha-beta-depleted transplantation in children. For TCRbeta, the library was prepared with unique molecular identifiers. TCRdb re-derived calls from the PCR reads in MiXCR, one entry per CDR3 protein. The table shows 240,000 or so distinct CDR3 sequences, with 9.5% to 15% occurring only once. The sequences come from PBMCs from the stem cell graft donor, collected from the stem cell graft. The receptors derive from a human donor who donated a stem cell graft to a child with acute lymphoblastic leukemia.

This clonotype was counted ten times or more. V and J are TRBV29-1 and TRBJ1-1, with 10 bases that match TRBD1. Germline V gene sequence: CDR1 SQVTM, CDR2 ANQGSEA. The CDR3 runs to 18 residues. Germline trimming cut 0 bases from V and 0 bases from J; bases unmatched to any gene: 10. The CDR3 coding sequence is TGCAGCGTTGAAGATTGGGACAGGGGATTAATTATGAACACTGAAGCTTTCTTT. Amino acids: CSVEDWDRGLIMNTEAFF.

The table lists this clonotype with many counts. The chain's CDR3 is CASGGGGSNQPQHF. CDR3 DNA: TGTGCCAGCGGGGGTGGGGGAAGCAATCAGCCCCAGCATTTT. The V and J genes are TRBV2 and TRBJ1-5, with a possible D match to TRBD1 (5 bases). Trimming removed 8 bases from V and 1 base from J, with 12 bases in between. Per germline, CDR1 SNHLY and CDR2 FYNNEI. The CDR3 runs 14 residues. The full variable domain, its missing parts supplied by reference TRBV2 and TRBJ1-5, is EPEVTQTPSHQVTQMGQEVILRCVPISNHLYFYWYRQILGQKVEFLVSFYNNEISEKSEIFDDQFSVERPDGSNFTLKIRSTKLEDSAMYFCASGGGGSNQPQHFGDGTRLSIL.

Points on this clonotype: At one end the junction does not follow the germline gene, possibly because of a read error. The gene calls are TRBV30 and TRBJ2-3; D could derive from TRBD1 or TRBD2 (7 bases each). Per germline, CDR1 GTSNPN and CDR2 SVGIG (reference sequence). The CDR3 is made up of 11 amino acids. This CDR3 is CACQRGRETAF. CDR3 bases: TGTGCCTGCCAGAGGGGGCGGGAGACCGCGTTT.

This clonotype has ten or more counts. This rearrangement joins TRBV4-3 to TRBJ2-2, with 8 bases identical to TRBD2. Germline values: CDR1 LGHNA, CDR2 YSLEER. V shed 4 bases and J 8 bases; nucleotides not matched to a gene: 6. CDR3 length: 14 residues. This chain's CDR3 is CASSPSSGGGELFF. The DNA of the CDR3 is TGCGCCAGCAGCCCCTCGAGCGGGGGAGGGGAGCTGTTTTTT.

This clonotype was detected ten times or more. The rearrangement joins TRBV28 to TRBJ1-1; maybe TRBD1 (6 bases). This CDR3 spans 15 amino acids. V was trimmed by 6 bases and J by 0 bases, leaving 14 bases between them. Germline lookup yields CDR1 MDHEN and CDR2 SYDVKM. The CDR3 here is CASRSAGAVNTEAFF. CDR3 DNA: TGTGCCAGCAGATCGGCGGGGGCCGTGAACACTGAAGCTTTCTTT.

In this sample, this clonotype turned up many times. The chain has TRBV5-1 and TRBJ2-1, with 7 positions matching TRBD1. This CDR3 spans 15 amino acids. From germline, CDR1 is SGHRS and CDR2 YFSETQ. Trimming at V came to 3 bases and at J to 3 bases, leaving 6 bases not matched to a gene. In DNA form, the CDR3 reads TGCGCCAGCAGCTCCCCGAGGGACAGCTACAATGAGCAGTTCTTC. Its protein product is CASSSPRDSYNEQFF.

To note about this clonotype: One end of the junction fails to match germline, which may point to a read error. This sequence joins TRBV5-1 and TRBJ2-2; D is uncertain. Germline CDR1 and CDR2: SGHRS and YFSETQ. CDR3 length equals 14 residues. The CDR3 reads CAGSVGPNTGELFF. The CDR3 coding sequence is TGCGCCGGCAGCGTAGGCCCGAACACCGGGGAGCTGTTTTTT.

This clonotype appeared many times. This rearrangement joins TRBV7-9 to TRBJ2-1, with 7 bases matching TRBD1. Germline V gene lookup returns CDR1 SEHNR and CDR2 FQNEAQ (reference sequence). Losses at the gene ends were 4 bases for V and 2 bases for J; bases not matched to a gene: 8. The CDR3 runs 16 residues. The CDR3 DNA follows: TGTGCCAGCAGCTCATCACAGGGGAACGCCTACAATGAGCAGTTCTTC. This codes for CASSSSQGNAYNEQFF.

The chain employs TRBV6-2 or TRBV6-3 and TRBJ2-1, with TRBD2 matching over 12 bases. Trimming took 7 bases from V and 4 from J; bases not matched to a gene: 2. The germline V gene has CDR1 MNHEY and CDR2 SVGEGT. This CDR3 region has 14 residues. The CDR3 DNA reads as TGTGCCAGCATGGGGACTAGCGGGTACAATGAGCAGTTCTTC. It yields the protein CASMGTSGYNEQFF.

Only a few counts were recorded for this clonotype. This chain links TRBV6-2 or TRBV6-3 with TRBJ1-6; the D gene is possibly TRBD1 (6 bases). Germline V lookup: CDR1 MNHEY, CDR2 SVGEGT. The CDR3 length is 16 residues. V was clipped by 6 bases and J by 13 bases, with 25 bases between them. CDR3 sequence (DNA): TGTGCCAGCAGGCCCCGGGGGCAGCCGTCGTTTCCGCCCCTCCACTTT. Its translation is CASRPRGQPSFPPLHF.